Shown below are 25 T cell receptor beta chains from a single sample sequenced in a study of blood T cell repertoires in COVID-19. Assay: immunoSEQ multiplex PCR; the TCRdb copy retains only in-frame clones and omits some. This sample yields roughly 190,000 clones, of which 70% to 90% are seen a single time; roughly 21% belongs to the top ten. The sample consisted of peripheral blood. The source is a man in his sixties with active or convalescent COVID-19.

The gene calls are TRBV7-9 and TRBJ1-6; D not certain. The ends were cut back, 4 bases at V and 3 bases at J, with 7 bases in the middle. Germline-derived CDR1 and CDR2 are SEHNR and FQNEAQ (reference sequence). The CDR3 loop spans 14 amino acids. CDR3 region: CASSSRDYNSPLHF. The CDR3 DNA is TGTGCCAGCAGCTCCCGGGACTATAATTCACCCCTCCACTTT.

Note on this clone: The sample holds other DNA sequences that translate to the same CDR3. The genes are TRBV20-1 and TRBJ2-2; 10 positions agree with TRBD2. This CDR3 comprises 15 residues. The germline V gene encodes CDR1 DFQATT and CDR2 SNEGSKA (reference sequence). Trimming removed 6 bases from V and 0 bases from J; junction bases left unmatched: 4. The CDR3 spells CSASSGGPNTGELFF. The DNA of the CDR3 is TGCAGTGCCAGTAGCGGGGGGCCGAACACCGGGGAGCTGTTTTTT.

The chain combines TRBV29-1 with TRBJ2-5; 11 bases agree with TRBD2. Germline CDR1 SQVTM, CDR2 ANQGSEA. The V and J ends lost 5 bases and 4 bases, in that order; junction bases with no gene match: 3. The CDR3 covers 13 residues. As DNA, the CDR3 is TGCAGCGTTTTAGCGGGGGGGGCAGAGACCCAGTACTTC. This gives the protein CSVLAGGAETQYF.

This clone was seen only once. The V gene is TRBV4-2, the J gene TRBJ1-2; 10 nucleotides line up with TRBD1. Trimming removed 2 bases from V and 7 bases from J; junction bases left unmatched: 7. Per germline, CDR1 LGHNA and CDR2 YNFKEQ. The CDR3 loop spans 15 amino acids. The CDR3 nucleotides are TGTGCCAGCAGCCAACCTACCGGGACAGGGGTTGGCTACACCTTC. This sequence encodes CASSQPTGTGVGYTF.

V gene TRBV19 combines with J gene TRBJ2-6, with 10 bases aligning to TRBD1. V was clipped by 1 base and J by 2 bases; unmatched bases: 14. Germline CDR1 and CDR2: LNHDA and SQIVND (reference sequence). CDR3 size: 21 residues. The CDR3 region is CASSIVPGQGLPGPGANVLTF. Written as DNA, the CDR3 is TGTGCCAGTAGTATAGTCCCGGGACAGGGGCTACCTGGCCCTGGGGCCAACGTCCTGACTTTC.

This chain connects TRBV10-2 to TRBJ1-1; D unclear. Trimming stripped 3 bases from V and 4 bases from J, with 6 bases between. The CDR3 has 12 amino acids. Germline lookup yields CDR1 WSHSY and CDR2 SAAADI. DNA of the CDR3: TGCGCCAGCAGTGAATATAGCACTGAAGCTTTCTTT. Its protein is CASSEYSTEAFF.

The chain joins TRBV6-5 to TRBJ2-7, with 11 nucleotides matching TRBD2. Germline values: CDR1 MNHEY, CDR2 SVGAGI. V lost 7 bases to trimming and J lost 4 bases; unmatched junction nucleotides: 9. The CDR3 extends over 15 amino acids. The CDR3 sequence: CASTSLAGGQYEQYF. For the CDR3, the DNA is TGTGCCAGCACTTCCCTAGCGGGGGGCCAATACGAGCAGTACTTC.

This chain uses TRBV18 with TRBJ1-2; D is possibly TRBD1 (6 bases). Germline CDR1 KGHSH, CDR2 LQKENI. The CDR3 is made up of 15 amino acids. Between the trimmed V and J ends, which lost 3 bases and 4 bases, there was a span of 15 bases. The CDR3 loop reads CASSPSRQEAYGYTF. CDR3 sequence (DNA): TGTGCCAGCTCACCGAGTCGACAGGAAGCCTATGGCTACACCTTC.

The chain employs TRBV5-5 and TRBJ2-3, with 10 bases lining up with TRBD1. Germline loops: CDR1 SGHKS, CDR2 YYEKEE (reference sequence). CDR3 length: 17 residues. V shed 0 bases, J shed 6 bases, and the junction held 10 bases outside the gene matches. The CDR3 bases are TGTGCCAGCAGCTTGGCAGCGCGACAGGGGGCTTGGGATACGCAGTATTTT. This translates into CASSLAARQGAWDTQYF.

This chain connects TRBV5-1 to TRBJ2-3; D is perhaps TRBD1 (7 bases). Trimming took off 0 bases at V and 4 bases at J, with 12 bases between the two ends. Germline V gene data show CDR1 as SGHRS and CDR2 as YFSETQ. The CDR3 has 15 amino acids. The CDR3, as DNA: TGCGCCAGCAGCTTGGGACAGGGAGGTTCAGATACGCAGTATTTT. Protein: CASSLGQGGSDTQYF.

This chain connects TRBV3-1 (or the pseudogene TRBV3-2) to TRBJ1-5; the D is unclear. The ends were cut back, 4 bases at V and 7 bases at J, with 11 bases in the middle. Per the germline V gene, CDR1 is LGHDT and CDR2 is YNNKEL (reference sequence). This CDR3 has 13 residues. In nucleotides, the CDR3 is TGTGCCAGCAGCCGAGGAGAAACCCAGCCCCAGCATTTT. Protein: CASSRGETQPQHF.

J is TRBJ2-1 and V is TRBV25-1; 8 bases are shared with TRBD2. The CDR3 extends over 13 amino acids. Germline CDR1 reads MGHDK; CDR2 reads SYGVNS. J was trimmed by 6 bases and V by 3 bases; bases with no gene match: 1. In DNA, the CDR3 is TGTGCCAGCAGTGATGCGGGGGGCAATGAGCAGTTCTTC. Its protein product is CASSDAGGNEQFF.

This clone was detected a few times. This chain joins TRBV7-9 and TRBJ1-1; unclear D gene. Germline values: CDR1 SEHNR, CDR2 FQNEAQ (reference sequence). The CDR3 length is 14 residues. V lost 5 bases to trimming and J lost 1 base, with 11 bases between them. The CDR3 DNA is TGTGCCAGCAGCCCCAGAAGTTCGAACACTGAAGCTTTCTTT. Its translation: CASSPRSSNTEAFF.

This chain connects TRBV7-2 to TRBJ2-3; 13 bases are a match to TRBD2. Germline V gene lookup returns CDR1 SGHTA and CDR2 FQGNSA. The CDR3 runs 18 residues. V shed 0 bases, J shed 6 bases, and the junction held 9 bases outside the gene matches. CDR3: CASSLAPALAGGFDTQYF. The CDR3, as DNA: TGTGCCAGCAGCTTAGCCCCAGCACTAGCGGGGGGGTTCGATACGCAGTATTTT.

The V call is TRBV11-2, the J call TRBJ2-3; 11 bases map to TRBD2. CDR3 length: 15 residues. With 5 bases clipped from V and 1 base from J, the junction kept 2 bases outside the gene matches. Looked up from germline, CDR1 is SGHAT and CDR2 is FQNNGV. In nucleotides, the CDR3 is TGTGCCAGCAGCGTTAGCGGGGGGGGCACAGATACGCAGTATTTT. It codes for CASSVSGGGTDTQYF.

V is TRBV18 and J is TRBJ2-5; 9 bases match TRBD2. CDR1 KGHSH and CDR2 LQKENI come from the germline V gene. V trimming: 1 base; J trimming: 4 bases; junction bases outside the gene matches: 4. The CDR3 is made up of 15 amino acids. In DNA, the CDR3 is TGTGCCAGCTCACCACATAGCGGGGGAGGAGAGACCCAGTACTTC. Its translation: CASSPHSGGGETQYF.

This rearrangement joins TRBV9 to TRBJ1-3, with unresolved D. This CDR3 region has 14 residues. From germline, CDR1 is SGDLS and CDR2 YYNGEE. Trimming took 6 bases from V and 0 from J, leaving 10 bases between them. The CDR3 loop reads CASTPRNSGNTIYF. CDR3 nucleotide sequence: TGTGCCAGCACCCCCAGGAACTCTGGAAACACCATATATTTT.

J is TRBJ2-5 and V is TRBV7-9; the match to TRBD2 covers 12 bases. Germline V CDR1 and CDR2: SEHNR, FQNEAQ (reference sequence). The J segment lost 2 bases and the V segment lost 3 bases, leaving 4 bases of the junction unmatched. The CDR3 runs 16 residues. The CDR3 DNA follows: TGTGCCAGCAGCTTGCAGACTAGCGGGAGACAAGAGACCCAGTACTTC. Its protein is CASSLQTSGRQETQYF.

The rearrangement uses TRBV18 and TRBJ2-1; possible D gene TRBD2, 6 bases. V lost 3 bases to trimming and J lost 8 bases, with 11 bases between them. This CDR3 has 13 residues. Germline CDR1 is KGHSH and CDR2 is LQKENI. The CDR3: CASSPPSGDEQFF. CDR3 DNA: TGTGCCAGCTCACCTCCGTCGGGGGATGAGCAGTTCTTC. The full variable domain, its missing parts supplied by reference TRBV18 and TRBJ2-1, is NAGVMQNPRHLVRRRGQEARLRCSPMKGHSHVYWYRQLPEEGLKFMVYLQKENIIDESGMPKERFSAEFPKEGPSILRIQQVVRGDSAAYFCASSPPSGDEQFFGPGTRLTVL.

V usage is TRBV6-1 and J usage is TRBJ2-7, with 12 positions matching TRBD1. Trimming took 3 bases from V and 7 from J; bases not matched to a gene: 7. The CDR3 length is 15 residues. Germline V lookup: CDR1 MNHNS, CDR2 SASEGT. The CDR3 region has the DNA TGTGCCAGCAGTGACCCGGGACAGGGGGCAGGGGAGCAGTACTTC. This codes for CASSDPGQGAGEQYF.

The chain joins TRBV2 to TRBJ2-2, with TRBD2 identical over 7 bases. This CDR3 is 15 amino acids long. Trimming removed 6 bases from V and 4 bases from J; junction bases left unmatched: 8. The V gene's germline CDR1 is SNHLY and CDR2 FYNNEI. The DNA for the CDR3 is TGTGCCAGCAGCCGGCAGCGGGGCTTCACCGGGGAGCTGTTTTTT. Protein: CASSRQRGFTGELFF.

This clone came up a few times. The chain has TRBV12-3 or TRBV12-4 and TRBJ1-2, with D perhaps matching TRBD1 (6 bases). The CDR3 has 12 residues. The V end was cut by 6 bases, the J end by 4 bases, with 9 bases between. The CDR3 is CASSRQAYGYTF. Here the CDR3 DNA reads TGTGCCAGCAGCCGACAGGCCTATGGCTACACCTTC.

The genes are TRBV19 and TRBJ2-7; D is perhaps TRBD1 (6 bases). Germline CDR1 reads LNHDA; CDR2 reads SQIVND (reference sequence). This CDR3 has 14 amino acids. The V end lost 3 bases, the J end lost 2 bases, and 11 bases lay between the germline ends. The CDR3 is CASSIDRQAYEQYF. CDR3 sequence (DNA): TGTGCCAGTAGTATTGATCGACAGGCCTACGAGCAGTACTTC.

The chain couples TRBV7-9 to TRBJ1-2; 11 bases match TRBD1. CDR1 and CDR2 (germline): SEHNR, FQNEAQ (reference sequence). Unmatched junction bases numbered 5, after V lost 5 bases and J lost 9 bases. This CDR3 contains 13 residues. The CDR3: CASSPGQGESYTF. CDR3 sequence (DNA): TGTGCCAGCAGCCCGGGACAGGGGGAAAGCTACACCTTC.

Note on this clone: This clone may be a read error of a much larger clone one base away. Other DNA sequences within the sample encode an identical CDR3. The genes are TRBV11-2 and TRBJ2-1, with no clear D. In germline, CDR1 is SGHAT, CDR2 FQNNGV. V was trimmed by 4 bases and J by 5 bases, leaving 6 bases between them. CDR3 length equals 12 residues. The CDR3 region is CASSYRDNEQFF. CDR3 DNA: TGTGCCAGCAGCTATCGGGACAATGAGCAGTTCTTC.